A selection of T cell receptor beta chains follows, all from one sample in a study of cytomegalovirus exposure and HLA in healthy donors. The table came from immunoSEQ multiplex PCR; TCRdb's copy has only in-frame clones and leaves some out. Of 95,000 to 150,000 clones listed, more than 60% were seen once; the top ten hold 9% to 10%. The sequenced sample consisted of PBMCs. The receptors were gathered from a man aged 40-49 years in good health and CMV-seropositive. CDR3s include the opening cysteine and the closing phenylalanine or tryptophan. A D gene is named only where the DNA matches it firmly. Clone sizes are given selectively: once, few, many, or a class where the clone is expanded.

v_call,d_call,clone_size,cdr3_length,j_call,cdr3_nt,cdr3_aa
TRBV10-3,NA,few,12,TRBJ2-7,TGTGCCATCAGTCCGGGGTCCTACGAGCAGTACTTC,CAISPGSYEQYF
TRBV6-1,TRBD1,few,15,TRBJ1-1,TGTGCCAGCACTTGGACAGGGCGAAGGAACACTGAAGCTTTCTTT,CASTWTGRRNTEAFF
TRBV19,NA,NA,15,TRBJ1-5,TGTGCCAGTACTTTTACCGGACAGATCAATCAGCCCCAGCATTTT,CASTFTGQINQPQHF
TRBV19,NA,few,15,TRBJ1-2,TGTGCCAGTAGGACGACAGACCATTCTAACTATGTCTACACCTTC,CASRTTDHSNYVYTF
TRBV30,NA,NA,18,TRBJ1-6,TGTGCCTGGACGAGTCCCCCAGCGATGTGGGGGCGCAATTCACCCCTCCACTTT,CAWTSPPAMWGRNSPLHF
TRBV5-1,TRBD2,NA,24,TRBJ2-6,TGCGCCAGCAGCTTGGGGAGGGGAGGACTAGCGGGAGGGTTTGGGACCTCTGGGGCCAACGTCCTGACTTTC,CASSLGRGGLAGGFGTSGANVLTF
TRBV10-3,NA,NA,14,TRBJ1-4,TGTGCCATCAGTGAATGGGGGCAGAGCGAAAAACTGTTTTTT,CAISEWGQSEKLFF
TRBV5-1,TRBD1,few,16,TRBJ2-3,TGCGCCAGCAGCACCACAGGGGGCGTTGGGACAGATACGCAGTATTTT,CASSTTGGVGTDTQYF
TRBV5-1,TRBD1,NA,16,TRBJ1-4,TGCGCCAGCAGCTCGACAGGGGGCACAACTAATGAAAAACTGTTTTTT,CASSSTGGTTNEKLFF
TRBV4-2,TRBD2,NA,16,TRBJ2-7,TGTGCCAGCAGCCAAGAGTCTAGCGGGCGCTCCTACGAGCAGTACTTC,CASSQESSGRSYEQYF
TRBV9,TRBD2,few,16,TRBJ2-7,TGTGCCAGCACCAAAGGACTAGCGGGAGGTGTCTACGAGCAGTACTTC,CASTKGLAGGVYEQYF
TRBV7-8,TRBD1,NA,15,TRBJ2-2,TGTGCCAGCAGAGAAACAGGGGCGGCGGCCGGGGAGCTGTTTTTT,CASRETGAAAGELFF
TRBV11-2,NA,few,16,TRBJ1-4,TGTGCCAGCAGCTTAAAAAAACAGGGAACTAATGAAAAACTGTTTTTT,CASSLKKQGTNEKLFF
TRBV7-2,NA,NA,14,TRBJ1-4,TGTGCCAGCAGCTTAGACAGCTCCAATGAAAAACTGTTTTTT,CASSLDSSNEKLFF
TRBV29-1,TRBD1,few,10,TRBJ2-7,TGCAGCGCCCAGCAGGGGGCTGAGTACTTC,CSAQQGAEYF
TRBV23-1,TRBD1,NA,16,TRBJ1-2,TGCGCCAGCAGTCAATCCCCAGGGGGCTGTGACTATGGCTACACCTTC,CASSQSPGGCDYGYTF
TRBV6-6,NA,NA,14,TRBJ2-1,TGTGCCAGCAGCACCAGGGGGGTTTTGCGGTCGGTCTTCTTC,CASSTRGVLRSVFF
TRBV13,TRBD2,NA,17,TRBJ2-3,TGTGCCAGCAGCCCCCGGGGGAGCGGGGGGATCACAGATACGCAGTATTTT,CASSPRGSGGITDTQYF
TRBV9,NA,few,13,TRBJ1-6,TGTGCCAGCAGCGTAGGCAGTAATTCACCCCTCCACTTT,CASSVGSNSPLHF
TRBV7-2,NA,NA,16,TRBJ2-7,TGTGCCAGCAGCCAGGATCAGGGTTCATCACGCCACGAGCAGTACTTC,CASSQDQGSSRHEQYF
TRBV6-5,NA,NA,15,TRBJ1-1,TGTGCCAGCAGTTACGGGGGGGGCAGGGACGCTGAAGCTTTCTTT,CASSYGGGRDAEAFF
TRBV6-1,TRBD2,NA,16,TRBJ2-7,TGTGCCAGCAGTGCCCGACTAGCGGGAGGGCTCCACGAGCAGTACTTC,CASSARLAGGLHEQYF
TRBV2,NA,NA,12,TRBJ2-2,TGTGCCAGCAGTGAACTATCCGGGGAGCTGTTTTTT,CASSELSGELFF
TRBV6-7,TRBD1,few,15,TRBJ2-2,TGTGCCAGCAGTTGCCGGGACAGGGACGACGGGGAGCTGTTTTTT,CASSCRDRDDGELFF
TRBV30,TRBD2,few,12,TRBJ2-5,TGTGCCGGTTCGGGGGGGGCAGAGACCCAGTACTTC,CAGSGGAETQYF
TRBV18,TRBD2,NA,16,TRBJ2-1,TGTGCCAGCTCACTACGGACTAGCGGGAGTATCAATGAGCAGTTCTTC,CASSLRTSGSINEQFF
TRBV5-6,TRBD1,NA,14,TRBJ2-7,TGTGCCAGCAGCTTGGTGACAGGGGACTACGAGCAGTACTTC,CASSLVTGDYEQYF
TRBV7-3,TRBD2,NA,15,TRBJ2-2,TGTGCCAGCAGCTTAGCGGGGGGCAAGGCCGGGGAGCTGTTTTTT,CASSLAGGKAGELFF
TRBV6-6,TRBD2,NA,13,TRBJ2-7,TGTGCCAGCCAACTTAGCGGGAGGTACGAGCAGTACTTC,CASQLSGRYEQYF
TRBV4-2,TRBD1,NA,15,TRBJ1-4,TGTGCCAGCAGCCTACGGGGACAGTCTAATGAAAAACTGTTTTTT,CASSLRGQSNEKLFF
TRBV9,TRBD2,NA,20,TRBJ2-4,TGTGCCAGCAGCGTAGGGAGCGGGACTAGCGGAACCCTCCTCGTGGACATTCAGTACTTC,CASSVGSGTSGTLLVDIQYF
TRBV9,TRBD1,NA,15,TRBJ1-5,TGTGCCAGCAGCGTAGGACAGGGAGGCAATCAGCCCCAGCATTTT,CASSVGQGGNQPQHF
TRBV21-1,NA,NA,11,TRBJ1-5,TGTGCCAAAGGGGGCAATCAGCCCCAGCATTTT,CAKGGNQPQHF
TRBV11-2,TRBD1,NA,16,TRBJ1-4,TGTGCCACTAGTTCGACAGGGAGGCGTCTGAATGAAAAACTGTTTTTT,CATSSTGRRLNEKLFF
TRBV7-2,NA,few,13,TRBJ1-2,TGTGCCAGCAGCCCCCACAGTAGCTATGGCTACACCTTC,CASSPHSSYGYTF
TRBV10-3,TRBD2,NA,14,TRBJ2-2,TGTGCCATCAGGCCGGGACTAGCGGTCGGGGAGCTGTTTTTT,CAIRPGLAVGELFF
TRBV28,NA,NA,13,TRBJ1-4,TGTGCCAGCAGCCACCCTGTACTGGAAAAACTGTTTTTT,CASSHPVLEKLFF
TRBV19,NA,few,14,TRBJ1-2,TGTGCCAGTAGTTTCAGGGCGATAAACTATGGCTACACCTTC,CASSFRAINYGYTF
TRBV4-2,NA,NA,17,TRBJ2-7,TGTGCCAGCAGCCAAGAATCAGGGTCTGCGGAGGGCTACGAGCAGTACTTC,CASSQESGSAEGYEQYF
TRBV7-3,TRBD2,few,15,TRBJ2-3,TGTGCCAGCAGCTTACAAGCGGGAGGAGCAGATACGCAGTATTTT,CASSLQAGGADTQYF
TRBV6-1,NA,once,18,TRBJ1-2,TGTGCCAGCAGTGAAGCGCGAGGGCAGGGGCCAACTAACTATGGCTACACCTTC,CASSEARGQGPTNYGYTF
TRBV6-1,NA,NA,13,TRBJ2-7,TGTGCCAGCGAGGGAGATAGCTCCTACGAGCAGTACTTC,CASEGDSSYEQYF
TRBV30,TRBD2,NA,14,TRBJ2-5,TGTGCCTGGAGTGATAGCGGGAGGGAAGAGACCCAGTACTTC,CAWSDSGREETQYF